The 19 T cell receptor beta chains below all came from one sample that was sequenced in a study of blood T cell repertoires in COVID-19. Using immunoSEQ multiplex PCR, the repertoire was profiled, and TCRdb retains in-frame clones only, with some absent. This sample carries about 160,000 clones, 85% to 95% of them seen once, and the ten largest clones take approximately 0.48%. Sequencing was done on a sample of peripheral blood. These receptor sequences come from a man aged 45-60 years with acute or convalescent COVID-19.

This clone was counted once. The chain is built from TRBV7-2 and TRBJ2-7; 9 bases align to TRBD2. Germline CDR1 is SGHTA and CDR2 is FQGNSA. V shed 7 bases and J 2 bases; nucleotides not matched to a gene: 9. The CDR3 covers 15 residues. The CDR3 DNA reads TGTGCCAGCACCCCCTGGGCTAGCGGGGCCTACGAGCAGTACTTC. Its protein is CASTPWASGAYEQYF.

The chain uses TRBV2 and TRBJ1-4, with D possibly being TRBD1 (6 bases). The CDR3 spans 13 residues. V was shortened by 2 bases and J by 7 bases, with 8 bases between the two germline ends. Germline values: CDR1 SNHLY, CDR2 FYNNEI. This CDR3 reads CASSEQGPEKLFF. CDR3 coding DNA: TGTGCCAGCAGTGAACAGGGGCCTGAAAAACTGTTTTTT. The full variable domain, completed using reference TRBV2 and TRBJ1-4, is EPEVTQTPSHQVTQMGQEVILRCVPISNHLYFYWYRQILGQKVEFLVSFYNNEISEKSEIFDDQFSVERPDGSNFTLKIRSTKLEDSAMYFCASSEQGPEKLFFGSGTQLSVL.

This sequence joins TRBV28 and TRBJ2-5; D is ambiguous. Germline CDR1 reads MDHEN; CDR2 reads SYDVKM. V was shortened by 2 bases and J by 0 bases, with 7 bases between the two germline ends. This CDR3 has 14 amino acids. The CDR3 is CASSLAEYQETQYF. The CDR3 DNA sequence: TGTGCCAGCAGTTTAGCGGAGTACCAAGAGACCCAGTACTTC.

The chain uses TRBV7-8 and TRBJ2-2, with D perhaps matching TRBD2 (6 bases). This CDR3 is built from 13 residues. CDR1 and CDR2 from the germline V gene are SGHVS and FQNEAQ. Trimming took off 1 base at V and 7 bases at J, with 7 bases between the two ends. The CDR3 loop reads CASSLVGGGELFF. The CDR3 DNA is TGTGCCAGCAGCTTAGTCGGGGGCGGGGAGCTGTTTTTT.

The V gene is TRBV19, the J gene TRBJ1-4, with TRBD1 matching over 7 bases. Germline V gene lookup returns CDR1 LNHDA and CDR2 SQIVND (reference sequence). The CDR3 is 16 residues long. The V gene end was trimmed by 5 bases and the J gene end by 6 bases; junction bases not matched to a gene: 12. The CDR3 is CASSPRLETGYEKLFF. In DNA form, the CDR3 reads TGTGCCAGTAGTCCGCGTCTGGAGACAGGGTATGAAAAACTGTTTTTT.

The chain couples TRBV4-2 to TRBJ1-6; no firm D call. V gave up 1 base and J gave up 2 bases, with 9 bases separating them. Per germline, CDR1 LGHNA and CDR2 YNFKEQ. The CDR3 is 16 amino acids. The DNA for the CDR3 is TGTGCCAGCAGCCAAGGATTCGAGGCCTATAATTCACCCCTCCACTTT. This translates into CASSQGFEAYNSPLHF.

The chain recombines TRBV29-1 with TRBJ2-7, with a possible D match to TRBD1 (6 bases). CDR3 length: 11 amino acids. Germline V lookup: CDR1 SQVTM, CDR2 ANQGSEA. V lost 3 bases, J lost 5 bases, and 8 bases lay in between. DNA for the CDR3: TGCAGCGTTGATGGGGGCCACGAGCAGTACTTC. Translation gives CSVDGGHEQYF.

The chain has TRBV28 and TRBJ1-2; D is perhaps TRBD1 (6 bases). Trimming removed 6 bases at V and 1 base at J, with 18 bases between. Germline V lookup: CDR1 MDHEN, CDR2 SYDVKM. This CDR3 has 16 amino acids. Written as DNA, the CDR3 is TGTGCCAGCAGCGAGGTGCCAGGGGAGGGTAACTATGGCTACACCTTC. Protein sequence: CASSEVPGEGNYGYTF.

J is TRBJ1-1 and V is TRBV25-1, with a weak D call TRBD1 (6 bases). The length of the CDR3 is 13 residues. CDR1 and CDR2 (germline): MGHDK, SYGVNS. The V and J ends lost 8 bases and 4 bases respectively, with 14 bases between them. CDR3 DNA sequence: TGTGCCAGCGGTAGACAGGACGGCACTGAAGCTTTCTTT. Translating it yields CASGRQDGTEAFF.

This clone appeared once. This chain's CDR3 is CASSGGTSGHKETGELFF. The CDR3 nucleotides read TGCGCCAGCAGCGGAGGGACTAGCGGTCATAAGGAGACCGGGGAGCTGTTTTTT. J is TRBJ2-2 and V is TRBV5-1; 11 nucleotides match TRBD2. J lost 5 bases, V lost 4 bases, and 13 bases had no gene match. In germline, CDR1 is SGHRS, CDR2 YFSETQ. This CDR3 contains 18 residues.

The chain carries TRBV2 and TRBJ2-1; 8 nucleotides align to TRBD1. Germline loops: CDR1 SNHLY, CDR2 FYNNEI. The CDR3 sequence is 16 residues long. V dropped 7 bases and J dropped 3; count of bases not matched to a gene: 11. CDR3 nucleotide sequence: TGTGCCAGCACCCGGGAGACAGGGGTTGGCTACAATGAGCAGTTCTTC. The encoded protein is CASTRETGVGYNEQFF.

The gene calls are TRBV5-1 and TRBJ2-3; TRBD1 matches 8 bases. J gave up 5 bases and V 4 bases, and 9 bases lay outside the gene matches. The length of the CDR3 is 15 residues. Looked up from germline, CDR1 is SGHRS and CDR2 is YFSETQ. This CDR3 is CASSPGQAVEDTQYF. The CDR3 DNA sequence: TGCGCCAGCAGCCCGGGACAGGCTGTGGAAGATACGCAGTATTTT.

This sequence joins TRBV19 and TRBJ1-1; D is uncertain. Germline V lookup: CDR1 LNHDA, CDR2 SQIVND (reference sequence). V was trimmed by 8 bases and J by 5 bases, leaving 6 bases between them. This CDR3 has 10 residues. The CDR3 spells CASGRTEAFF. The CDR3 bases are TGTGCCAGTGGCCGAACTGAAGCTTTCTTT.

This rearrangement joins TRBV6-2 or TRBV6-3 to TRBJ1-4; D gene uncertain. This CDR3 is built from 14 residues. Germline loops: CDR1 MNHEY, CDR2 SVGEGT. V dropped 4 bases and J dropped 0 bases, with 6 bases sitting between them. The CDR3 DNA reads TGTGCCAGCAGTTCTGGAGCAACTAATGAAAAACTGTTTTTT. It translates to CASSSGATNEKLFF.

The chain couples TRBV19 to TRBJ1-1, with D perhaps TRBD1 (6 bases). Germline lookup yields CDR1 LNHDA and CDR2 SQIVND (reference sequence). The V end lost 10 bases, the J end lost 3 bases, and 15 bases lay between the germline ends. CDR3 length equals 13 residues. The CDR3 region is CAIATGPDTEAFF. The DNA for the CDR3 is TGTGCCATCGCGACAGGCCCCGACACTGAAGCTTTCTTT.

The chain couples TRBV7-6 to TRBJ2-2; D might be TRBD1 (6 bases). The CDR3 runs to 15 residues. CDR1 is SGHVS, CDR2 FNYEAQ, per germline. The V end lost 3 bases, the J end lost 4 bases, and 12 bases lay between the germline ends. As DNA, the CDR3 is TGTGCCAGCAGCTTCAGTGAAGGGGGCACCGGGGAGCTGTTTTTT. Translation gives CASSFSEGGTGELFF.

The J gene is TRBJ1-1, the V gene TRBV27; no clear D gene. V lost 6 bases and J lost 1, with 9 bases in between. The germline V gene has CDR1 MNHEY and CDR2 SMNVEV (reference sequence). The CDR3 totals 13 residues. This chain's CDR3 is CASSTPGNTEAFF. CDR3 nucleotide sequence: TGTGCCAGCAGCACCCCAGGGAACACTGAAGCTTTCTTT.

The J gene is TRBJ1-6, the V gene TRBV7-2; TRBD1 matches at 8 bases. CDR1 is SGHTA, CDR2 FQGNSA, per germline. Trimming cost V 5 bases and J 6 bases; bases outside gene matches: 6. The CDR3 runs 15 residues. The DNA of the CDR3 is TGTGCCAGCAGCCCCGACAGGGGCTTTAATTCACCCCTCCACTTT. Amino acid sequence: CASSPDRGFNSPLHF.

The CDR3 protein is CASSLPGTGRYGYTF. In DNA form, the CDR3 reads TGTGCCAGCAGTTTGCCCGGGACAGGGCGTTATGGCTACACCTTC. J is TRBJ1-2 and V is TRBV28; 9 bases fit TRBD1. Trimming took 3 bases from V and 5 from J; bases not matched to a gene: 7. The V gene's germline CDR1 is MDHEN and CDR2 SYDVKM. The CDR3 is 15 amino acids.